What follows are 26 T cell receptor beta chains derived from one specimen sequenced in a study of PD-1 blockade in classical Hodgkin lymphoma. The assay was immunoSEQ multiplex PCR, and TCRdb's table has in-frame clones only and misses some. The table records 40,000 to 50,000 clones, around 83% of them present only once. Relapse after autologous stem cell transplantation occurred in every patient, and brentuximab vedotin exposure varied. The source material was peripheral blood mononuclear cells (PBMCs), sampled before the second cycle of nivolumab. The source of these receptors is a human donor with classical Hodgkin lymphoma.

The V gene is TRBV9, the J gene TRBJ2-1, with a weak D call TRBD1 (5 bases). Deletions cut 2 bases from V and 10 bases from J, with 10 bases between. The CDR3 contains 12 residues. In germline, CDR1 is SGDLS, CDR2 YYNGEE. Here the CDR3 reads CASSVVGEEQFF. In DNA, the CDR3 is TGTGCCAGCAGCGTCGTAGGGGAAGAGCAGTTCTTC. Using reference TRBV9 and TRBJ2-1 for the parts outside the CDR3, the full variable domain is DSGVTQTPKHLITATGQRVTLRCSPRSGDLSVYWYQQSLDQGLQFLIQYYNGEERAKGNILERFSAQQFPDLHSELNLSSLELGDSALYFCASSVVGEEQFFGPGTRLTVL.

This rearrangement joins TRBV7-3 to TRBJ1-1; D remains unclear. V dropped 5 bases and J dropped 1 base, with 11 bases sitting between them. Germline values: CDR1 SGHTA, CDR2 FQGTGA. The CDR3 has 14 amino acids. The chain's CDR3 is CASSTARENTEAFF. The DNA of the CDR3 is TGTGCCAGCAGCACAGCGCGGGAGAACACTGAAGCTTTCTTT.

This chain links TRBV9 with TRBJ1-2; 8 bases map to TRBD1. The CDR3 is made up of 15 amino acids. Germline V gene data show CDR1 as SGDLS and CDR2 as YYNGEE. V was clipped by 1 base and J by 2 bases; unmatched bases: 4. The CDR3 bases are TGTGCCAGCAGCGTACAGGGGGCATGGAACTATGGCTACACCTTC. This translates into CASSVQGAWNYGYTF.

This clone was seen a handful of times. The genes are TRBV18 and TRBJ2-7; 10 bases align to TRBD1. The CDR3 totals 14 residues. The V gene's germline CDR1 is KGHSH and CDR2 LQKENI. The V segment lost 3 bases and the J segment 2 bases; nucleotides outside the gene matches: 1. CDR3 sequence (DNA): TGTGCCAGCTCACCCGGACAGGGGGCCTACGAGCAGTACTTC. This encodes CASSPGQGAYEQYF.

The gene calls are TRBV5-1 and TRBJ1-4; D may be TRBD1 (6 bases). The CDR3 spans 17 residues. CDR1 is SGHRS, CDR2 YFSETQ, per germline. Trimming cost V 0 bases and J 4 bases, with 16 bases left between them. In DNA, the CDR3 is TGCGCCAGCAGCTTGGATGGGGGGCGCGGAGGTAATGAAAAACTGTTTTTT. Its translation: CASSLDGGRGGNEKLFF.

This chain links TRBV7-9 with TRBJ2-5; D may be TRBD1 or TRBD2 (5 bases each). V lost 1 base and J lost 2, with 11 bases in between. CDR3 length: 15 amino acids. The V gene's germline CDR1 is SEHNR and CDR2 FQNEAQ (reference sequence). CDR3 sequence: CASSLGGGPQETQYF. In DNA, the CDR3 is TGTGCCAGCAGCTTAGGTGGGGGTCCTCAAGAGACCCAGTACTTC.

The chain couples TRBV6-5 to TRBJ2-1; possibly TRBD1 for D (8 bases). This CDR3 comprises 16 residues. V was clipped by 2 bases and J by 3 bases, with 14 bases between them. Germline CDR1 MNHEY, CDR2 SVGAGI. The CDR3 reads CASSYTQGGYYNEQFF. The DNA for the CDR3 is TGTGCCAGCAGTTACACACAGGGGGGGTACTACAATGAGCAGTTCTTC.

The V call is TRBV5-1, the J call TRBJ2-1; D is ambiguous. Germline-derived CDR1 and CDR2 are SGHRS and YFSETQ. The CDR3 covers 13 residues. The germline V and J ends were trimmed by 4 bases and 8 bases, with 13 bases remaining between them. This CDR3 reads CASSNPEIDEQFF. The CDR3 DNA reads TGCGCCAGCAGCAACCCAGAGATCGATGAGCAGTTCTTC.

The chain couples TRBV5-1 to TRBJ2-2; TRBD2 might be the D (6 bases). The CDR3 contains 16 residues. The V end was cut by 4 bases, the J end by 5 bases, with 18 bases between. Looked up from germline, CDR1 is SGHRS and CDR2 is YFSETQ. In nucleotides, the CDR3 is TGCGCCAGCAGCCGCACGGGCGGAGGGTCAACCGGGGAGCTGTTTTTT. Its translation is CASSRTGGGSTGELFF.

The J gene is TRBJ1-2, the V gene TRBV9, with 7 bases aligning to TRBD1. V was clipped by 0 bases and J by 8 bases; unmatched bases: 7. The germline gives CDR1 SGDLS, CDR2 YYNGEE. The CDR3 has 14 amino acids. CDR3 bases: TGTGCCAGCAGCGTAGGCCCCCCAGGGGGGGGCTACACCTTC. Encoded protein: CASSVGPPGGGYTF.

This chain joins TRBV7-8 and TRBJ2-1; D ambiguous. The CDR3 runs 13 residues. CDR1 is SGHVS, CDR2 FQNEAQ, per germline. V was clipped by 3 bases and J by 5 bases, with 8 bases between them. DNA of the CDR3: TGTGCCAGCAGCTTTGACCGGGACAATGAGCAGTTCTTC. Its translation: CASSFDRDNEQFF.

The V call is TRBV27, the J call TRBJ2-1; no reliable D call. V gave up 0 bases and J gave up 0 bases, with 9 bases separating them. Germline CDR1 and CDR2: MNHEY and SMNVEV (reference sequence). The CDR3 is made up of 16 amino acids. CDR3 bases: TGTGCCAGCAGTTTATCGGTTAGGAGCTCCTACAATGAGCAGTTCTTC. Translating it yields CASSLSVRSSYNEQFF.

The V call is TRBV27, the J call TRBJ2-7; a weak D match, TRBD1 (5 bases). CDR1 MNHEY and CDR2 SMNVEV come from the germline V gene (reference sequence). V shed 2 bases and J shed 4 bases, with 12 bases lying between them. This CDR3 contains 14 residues. The DNA for the CDR3 is TGTGCCAGCAGTTTAAGGATAGGGGTTTACGAGCAGTACTTC. The encoded protein is CASSLRIGVYEQYF.

The chain links TRBV30 to TRBJ1-2; 7 nucleotides align to TRBD1. Germline assignment: CDR1 GTSNPN and CDR2 SVGIG (reference sequence). This CDR3 contains 12 residues. V lost 0 bases and J lost 8; bases outside the gene matches: 3. CDR3 in DNA: TGTGCCTGGAGTGTGACAGGGTACGGCTACACCTTC. This codes for CAWSVTGYGYTF.

The CDR3 loop is CASSPPGVGNTEAFF. The CDR3 nucleotides read TGTGCCAGCAGTCCTCCGGGAGTGGGAAACACTGAAGCTTTCTTT. This rearrangement joins TRBV28 to TRBJ1-1, with D unresolved. The CDR3 is 15 residues long. Trimming pared 5 bases from V and 2 bases from J, leaving 15 bases between. From germline, CDR1 is MDHEN and CDR2 SYDVKM.

This clone was observed once. The V gene is TRBV28, the J gene TRBJ1-4; 7 bases map to TRBD1. J gave up 3 bases and V 5 bases, and 3 bases lay outside the gene matches. Germline V lookup: CDR1 MDHEN, CDR2 SYDVKM. CDR3 length: 14 amino acids. CDR3 residues: CASSPGQSNEKLFF. The CDR3 region has the DNA TGTGCCAGCAGTCCGGGACAGTCTAATGAAAAACTGTTTTTT.

The chain couples TRBV9 to TRBJ1-2; 7 nucleotides align to TRBD1. V shed 3 bases, J shed 4 bases, and the junction held 9 bases outside the gene matches. Germline V CDR1 and CDR2: SGDLS, YYNGEE. The CDR3 length is 15 residues. CDR3 loop: CASSERDSTFYGYTF. Written as DNA, the CDR3 is TGTGCCAGCAGCGAGAGGGACAGCACCTTCTATGGCTACACCTTC.

The V and J genes are TRBV5-1 and TRBJ2-1; D is ambiguous. With 5 bases removed from V and 5 bases from J, the gap between germline ends came to 14 bases. Germline CDR1 and CDR2: SGHRS and YFSETQ. This CDR3 contains 14 residues. The CDR3 DNA follows: TGCGCCAGCAGACAAGTCCCACCCAACAATGAGCAGTTCTTC. Its protein product is CASRQVPPNNEQFF.

The gene calls are TRBV7-9 and TRBJ2-5, with 8 bases identical to TRBD2. V lost 3 bases, J lost 7 bases, and 4 bases stayed unmatched. In germline, CDR1 is SEHNR, CDR2 FQNEAQ (reference sequence). The CDR3 has 13 residues. CDR3 sequence reads: CASSFSGRPTQYF. The CDR3 nucleotides are TGTGCCAGCAGCTTCAGCGGGAGACCGACCCAGTACTTC.

V usage is TRBV27 and J usage is TRBJ1-5, with 8 nucleotides matching TRBD1. The CDR3 is 15 amino acids. The ends lost 5 bases at V and 5 bases at J; junction bases unmatched: 8. Germline loops: CDR1 MNHEY, CDR2 SMNVEV (reference sequence). The CDR3 protein is CASSAGQGDHQPQHF. In DNA form, the CDR3 reads TGTGCCAGCAGTGCAGGACAGGGAGACCATCAGCCCCAGCATTTT.

The chain has TRBV14 and TRBJ2-4; D could derive from TRBD1 or TRBD2 (6 bases each). Trimming removed 0 bases from V and 0 bases from J, with 9 bases in between. Germline CDR1 reads SGHDN; CDR2 reads FVKESK. The CDR3 contains 16 residues. The CDR3 spells CASSQEEGGAKNIQYF. The CDR3 DNA is TGTGCCAGCAGCCAAGAAGAGGGGGGAGCCAAAAACATTCAGTACTTC.

The chain recombines TRBV14 with TRBJ2-3; D is ambiguous. The V and J ends lost 2 bases and 0 bases respectively, with 9 bases between them. CDR3 size: 15 residues. The germline gives CDR1 SGHDN, CDR2 FVKESK. CDR3 coding DNA: TGTGCCAGCAGCCAAACCAGGTTAAGCACAGATACGCAGTATTTT. Its translation is CASSQTRLSTDTQYF.

CDR3 sequence reads: CASSQNVAGGEKLFF. CDR3 nucleotides: TGTGCCAGCAGCCAAAACGTGGCAGGTGGCGAAAAACTGTTTTTT. The rearrangement links TRBV7-6 to TRBJ1-4, with D unclear. Germline V gene sequence: CDR1 SGHVS, CDR2 FNYEAQ. The V end was cut by 5 bases, the J end by 8 bases, with 18 bases between. This CDR3 has 15 amino acids.

The chain employs TRBV5-1 and TRBJ2-1; possibly TRBD2 for D (6 bases). V dropped 3 bases and J dropped 0 bases, with 10 bases sitting between them. CDR3 length equals 15 residues. In germline, CDR1 is SGHRS, CDR2 YFSETQ. The CDR3 protein is CASSSLANSYNEQFF. CDR3 DNA: TGCGCCAGCAGCTCACTAGCCAACTCCTACAATGAGCAGTTCTTC.

This sequence joins TRBV6-4 and TRBJ1-2, with D perhaps TRBD1 (5 bases). Germline assignment: CDR1 MRHNA and CDR2 SNTAGT. The CDR3 is made up of 15 amino acids. Trimming took off 2 bases at V and 8 bases at J, with 18 bases between the two ends. This CDR3 reads CASSDQPGLTRGYTF. CDR3 bases: TGTGCCAGCAGTGACCAACCGGGGCTTACACGGGGCTACACCTTC.

V gene TRBV27 combines with J gene TRBJ2-7; D tentatively reads TRBD1 or TRBD2 (5 bases each). CDR1 is MNHEY, CDR2 SMNVEV, per germline (reference sequence). This CDR3 has 13 amino acids. The V end lost 4 bases, the J end lost 3 bases, and 10 bases lay between the germline ends. The CDR3 nucleotides read TGTGCCAGCAGTTCCCGGGACGGCTACGAGCAGTACTTC. Translated: CASSSRDGYEQYF.